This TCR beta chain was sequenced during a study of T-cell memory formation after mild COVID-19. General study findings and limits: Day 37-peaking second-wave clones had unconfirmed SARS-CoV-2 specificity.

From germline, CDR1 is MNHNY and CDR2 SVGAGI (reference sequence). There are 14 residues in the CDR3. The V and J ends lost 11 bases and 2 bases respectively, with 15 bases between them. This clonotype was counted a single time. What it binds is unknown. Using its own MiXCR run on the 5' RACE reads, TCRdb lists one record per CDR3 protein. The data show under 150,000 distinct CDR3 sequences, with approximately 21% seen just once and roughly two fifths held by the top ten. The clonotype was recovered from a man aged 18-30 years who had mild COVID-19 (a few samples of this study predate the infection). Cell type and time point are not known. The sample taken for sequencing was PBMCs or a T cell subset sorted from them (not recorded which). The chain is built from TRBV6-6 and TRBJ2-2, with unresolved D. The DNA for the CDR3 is TGTGCCTGCCTCGTGGAACCTAACACCGGGGAGCTGTTTTTT. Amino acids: CACLVEPNTGELFF.